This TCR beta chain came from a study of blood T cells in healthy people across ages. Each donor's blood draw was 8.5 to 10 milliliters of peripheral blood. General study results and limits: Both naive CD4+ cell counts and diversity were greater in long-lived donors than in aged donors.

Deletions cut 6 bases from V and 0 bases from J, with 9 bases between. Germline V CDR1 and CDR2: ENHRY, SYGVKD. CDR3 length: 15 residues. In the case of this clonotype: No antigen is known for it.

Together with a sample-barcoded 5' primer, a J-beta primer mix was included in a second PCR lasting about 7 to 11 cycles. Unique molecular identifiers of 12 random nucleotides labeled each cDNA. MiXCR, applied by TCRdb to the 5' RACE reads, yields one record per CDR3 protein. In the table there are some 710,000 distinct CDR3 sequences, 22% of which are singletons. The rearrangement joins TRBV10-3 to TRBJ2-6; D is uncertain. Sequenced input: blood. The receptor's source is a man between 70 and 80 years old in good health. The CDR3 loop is CAISPGGSGANVLTF. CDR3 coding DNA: TGTGCCATCAGCCCAGGTGGCTCTGGGGCCAACGTCCTGACTTTC.